This T cell receptor (beta chain) was observed in a study of glioma-infiltrating T cells. Study-wide context: Dexamethasone exposure before glioma surgery was limited to six or fewer days.

Turning to this clonotype: With a much larger clone just one base away, this may be a read error. The DNA is omitted, as the CDR3 cannot be located on it reliably, and the CDR3 follows TCRdb's listing.

Germline CDR1 and CDR2: DFQATT and SNEGSKA (reference sequence). Ends included, the CDR3 has 13 residues. TCR alpha and beta CDR3 regions were amplified from RNA using iRepertoire nested multiplex PCR. TCRdb redid the calling of the multiplex PCR reads with MiXCR, one entry per CDR3 protein. In the table there are more than 350,000 distinct CDR3 sequences, roughly two fifths of which are singletons. Material for sequencing was glioma tissue, nonneoplastic brain tissue, or PBMCs (not recorded which). The chain uses TRBV20-1 and TRBJ1-2; TRBD1 is taken as the D call from the table, unchecked against the DNA. The TCR sequence derives from a human donor with low-grade glioma or glioblastoma, undergoing nonglioma brain surgery, or in good health (not recorded which). The CDR3: CSAQDRSNYGCTF.